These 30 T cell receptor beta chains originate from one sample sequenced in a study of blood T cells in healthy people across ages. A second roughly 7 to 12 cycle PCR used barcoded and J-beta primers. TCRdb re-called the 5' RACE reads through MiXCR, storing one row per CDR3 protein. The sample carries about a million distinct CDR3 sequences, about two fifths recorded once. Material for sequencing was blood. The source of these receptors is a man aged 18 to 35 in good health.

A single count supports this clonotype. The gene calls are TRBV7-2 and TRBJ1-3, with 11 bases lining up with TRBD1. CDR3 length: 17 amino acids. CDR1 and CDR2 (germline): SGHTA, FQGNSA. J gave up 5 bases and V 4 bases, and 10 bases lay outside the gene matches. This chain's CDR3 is CASSSRTGGNSRNTIYF. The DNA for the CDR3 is TGTGCCAGCAGCTCCCGGACAGGGGGCAATTCGCGAAACACCATATATTTT.

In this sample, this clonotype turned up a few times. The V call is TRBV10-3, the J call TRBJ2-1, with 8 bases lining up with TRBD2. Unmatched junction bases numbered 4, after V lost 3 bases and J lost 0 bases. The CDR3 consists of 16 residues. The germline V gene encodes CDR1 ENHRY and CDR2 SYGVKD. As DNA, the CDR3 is TGTGCCATCAGTGAAGGGACTAGATTCTCCTACAATGAGCAGTTCTTC. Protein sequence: CAISEGTRFSYNEQFF.

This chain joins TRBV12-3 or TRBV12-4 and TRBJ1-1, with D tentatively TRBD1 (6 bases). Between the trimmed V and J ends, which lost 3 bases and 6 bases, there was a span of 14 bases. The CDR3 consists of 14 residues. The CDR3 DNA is TGTGCCAGCAGTTTTGGGACACCCGGGCCTGAAGCTTTCTTT. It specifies CASSFGTPGPEAFF.

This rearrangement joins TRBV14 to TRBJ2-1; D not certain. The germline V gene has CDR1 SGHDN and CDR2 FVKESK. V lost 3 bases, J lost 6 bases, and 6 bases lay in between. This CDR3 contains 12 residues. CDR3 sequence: CASSHTLNEQFF. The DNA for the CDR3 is TGTGCCAGCAGCCATACCCTCAATGAGCAGTTCTTC.

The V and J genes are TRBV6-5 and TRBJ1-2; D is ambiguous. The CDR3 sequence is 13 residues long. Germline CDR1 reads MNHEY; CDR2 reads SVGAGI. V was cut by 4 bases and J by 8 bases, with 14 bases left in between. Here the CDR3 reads CASSSQPRWGYTF. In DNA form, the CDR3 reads TGTGCCAGCAGTTCCCAACCTCGGTGGGGCTACACCTTC.

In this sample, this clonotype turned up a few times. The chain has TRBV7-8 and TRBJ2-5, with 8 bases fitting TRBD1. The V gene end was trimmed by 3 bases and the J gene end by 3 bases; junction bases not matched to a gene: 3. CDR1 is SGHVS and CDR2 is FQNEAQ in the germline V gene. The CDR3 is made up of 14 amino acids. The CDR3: CASSLGQAEETQYF. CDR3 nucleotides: TGTGCCAGCAGCTTGGGACAGGCCGAAGAGACCCAGTACTTC.

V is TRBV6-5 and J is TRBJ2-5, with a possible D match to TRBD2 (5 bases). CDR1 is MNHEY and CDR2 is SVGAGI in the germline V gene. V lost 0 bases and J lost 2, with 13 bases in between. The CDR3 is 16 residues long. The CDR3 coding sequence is TGTGCCAGCAGTTACTCCCGAGGGAGCAGGCAAGAGACCCAGTACTTC. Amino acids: CASSYSRGSRQETQYF.

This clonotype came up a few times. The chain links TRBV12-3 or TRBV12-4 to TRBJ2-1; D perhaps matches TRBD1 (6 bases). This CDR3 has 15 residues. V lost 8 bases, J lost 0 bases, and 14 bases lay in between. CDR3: CASRPGESSYNEQFF. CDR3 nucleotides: TGTGCCAGCCGCCCAGGGGAGAGCTCCTACAATGAGCAGTTCTTC.

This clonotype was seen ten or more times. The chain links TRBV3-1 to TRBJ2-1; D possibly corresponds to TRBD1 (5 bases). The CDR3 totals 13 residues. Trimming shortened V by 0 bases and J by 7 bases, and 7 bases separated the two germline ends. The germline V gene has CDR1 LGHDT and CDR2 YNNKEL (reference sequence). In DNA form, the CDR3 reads TGTGCCAGCAGCCAAGACAGGGTGAATGAGCAGTTCTTC. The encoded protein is CASSQDRVNEQFF.

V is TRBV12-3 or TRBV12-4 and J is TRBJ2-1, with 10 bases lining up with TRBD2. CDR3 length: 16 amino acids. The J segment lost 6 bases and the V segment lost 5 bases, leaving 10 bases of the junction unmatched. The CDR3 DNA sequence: TGTGCCAGCAGTCGCCCCACTAGCGGGACCATCAATGAGCAGTTCTTC. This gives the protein CASSRPTSGTINEQFF.

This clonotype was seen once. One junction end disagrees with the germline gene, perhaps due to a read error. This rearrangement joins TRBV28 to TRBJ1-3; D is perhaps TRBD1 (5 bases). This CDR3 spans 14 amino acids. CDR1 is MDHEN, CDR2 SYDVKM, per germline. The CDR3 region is CASTPRASGNAIYF. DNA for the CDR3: TGTGCCAGCACGCCCAGGGCGAGCGGAAACGCCATATATTTT.

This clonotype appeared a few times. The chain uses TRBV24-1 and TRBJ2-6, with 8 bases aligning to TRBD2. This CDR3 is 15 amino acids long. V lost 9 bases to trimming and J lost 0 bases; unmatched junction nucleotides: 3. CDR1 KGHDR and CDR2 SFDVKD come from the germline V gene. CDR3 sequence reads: CATSGGYSGANVLTF. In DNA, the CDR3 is TGTGCCACCTCGGGGGGGTACTCTGGGGCCAACGTCCTGACTTTC.

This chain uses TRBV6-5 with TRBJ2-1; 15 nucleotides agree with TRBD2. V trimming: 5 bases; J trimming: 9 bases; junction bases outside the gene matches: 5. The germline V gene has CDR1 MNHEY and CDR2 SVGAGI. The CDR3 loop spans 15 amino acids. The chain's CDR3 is CASSLGLAGGREQFF. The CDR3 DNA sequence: TGTGCCAGCAGTCTGGGACTAGCGGGGGGTCGTGAGCAGTTCTTC.

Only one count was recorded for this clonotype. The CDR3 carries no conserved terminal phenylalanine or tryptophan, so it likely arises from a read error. CDR3 nucleotides: TGCGCCAGCAGACCTTGGAGCAACGTGAATGAGCAGTTCTCC. Encoded protein: CASRPWSNVNEQFS. The chain employs TRBV5-1 and TRBJ2-1; D gene unclear. CDR3 length: 14 amino acids. V was trimmed by 5 bases and J by 7 bases, leaving 16 bases between them. CDR1 is SGHRS and CDR2 is YFSETQ in the germline V gene.

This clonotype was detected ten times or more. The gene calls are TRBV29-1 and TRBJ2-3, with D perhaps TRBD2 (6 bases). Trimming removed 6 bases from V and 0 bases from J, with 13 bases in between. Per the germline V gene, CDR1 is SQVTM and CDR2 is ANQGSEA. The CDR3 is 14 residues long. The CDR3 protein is CSVLTSTSTDTQYF. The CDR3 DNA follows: TGCAGCGTCCTAACTAGCACAAGCACAGATACGCAGTATTTT.

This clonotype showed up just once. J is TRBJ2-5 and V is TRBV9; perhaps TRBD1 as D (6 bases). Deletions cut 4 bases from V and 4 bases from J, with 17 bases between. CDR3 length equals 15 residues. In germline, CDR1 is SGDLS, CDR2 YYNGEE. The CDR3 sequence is CASSPALGHLETQYF. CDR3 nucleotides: TGTGCCAGCAGCCCCGCCTTGGGACACCTAGAGACCCAGTACTTC.

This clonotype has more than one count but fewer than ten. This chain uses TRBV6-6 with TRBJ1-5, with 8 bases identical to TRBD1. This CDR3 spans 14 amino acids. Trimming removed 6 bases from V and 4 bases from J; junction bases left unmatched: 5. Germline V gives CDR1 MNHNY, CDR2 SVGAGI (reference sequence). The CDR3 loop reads CASRITGGNQPQHF. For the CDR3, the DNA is TGTGCCAGCAGAATTACAGGGGGTAATCAGCCCCAGCATTTT.

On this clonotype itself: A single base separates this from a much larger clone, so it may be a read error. CDR3 in DNA: TGCGCCAGCAGCCTAGACTACAACAATGAGCAGTACTTC. Its protein product is CASSLDYNNEQYF. The chain has TRBV5-1 and TRBJ2-5; D might be TRBD2 (5 bases). Per the germline V gene, CDR1 is SGHRS and CDR2 is YFSETQ. The CDR3 extends over 13 amino acids. The V end lost 4 bases, the J end lost 11 bases, and 18 bases lay between the germline ends.

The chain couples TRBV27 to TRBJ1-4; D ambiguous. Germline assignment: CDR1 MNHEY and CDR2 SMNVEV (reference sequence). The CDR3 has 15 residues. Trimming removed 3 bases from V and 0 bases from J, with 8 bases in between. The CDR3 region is CASSLSRSTNEKLFF. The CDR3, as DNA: TGTGCCAGCAGTTTGAGCAGATCAACTAATGAAAAACTGTTTTTT. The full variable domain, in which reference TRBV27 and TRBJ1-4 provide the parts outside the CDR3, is EAQVTQNPRYLITVTGKKLTVTCSQNMNHEYMSWYRQDPGLGLRQIYYSMNVEVTDKGDVPEGYKVSRKEKRNFPLILESPSPNQTSLYFCASSLSRSTNEKLFFGSGTQLSVL.

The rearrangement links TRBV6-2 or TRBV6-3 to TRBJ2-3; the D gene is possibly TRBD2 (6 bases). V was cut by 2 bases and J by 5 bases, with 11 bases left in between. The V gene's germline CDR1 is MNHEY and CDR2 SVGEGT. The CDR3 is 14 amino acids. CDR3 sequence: CASSYGGIVDTQYF. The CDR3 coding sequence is TGTGCCAGCAGTTACGGGGGGATCGTAGATACGCAGTATTTT.

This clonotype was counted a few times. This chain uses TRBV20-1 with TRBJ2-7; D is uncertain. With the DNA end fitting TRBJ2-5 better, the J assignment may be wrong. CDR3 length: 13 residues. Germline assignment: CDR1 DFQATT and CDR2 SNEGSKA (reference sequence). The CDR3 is CSARDPLAETQYF. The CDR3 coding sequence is TGCAGTGCTAGAGATCCCCTGGCGGAGACCCAGTACTTC.

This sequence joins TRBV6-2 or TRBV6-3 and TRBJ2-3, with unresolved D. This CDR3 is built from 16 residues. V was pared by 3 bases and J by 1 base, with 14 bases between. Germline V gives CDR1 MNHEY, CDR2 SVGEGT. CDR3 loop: CASSYGIGYRTDTQYF. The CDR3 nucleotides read TGTGCCAGCAGTTATGGTATCGGGTATCGCACAGATACGCAGTATTTT.

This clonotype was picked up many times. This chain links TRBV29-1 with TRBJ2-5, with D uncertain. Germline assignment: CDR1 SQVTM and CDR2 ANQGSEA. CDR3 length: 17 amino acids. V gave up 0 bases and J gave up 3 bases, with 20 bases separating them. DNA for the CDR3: TGCAGCGTTGAAGATCAAAGGACCTTTAAATCCGAAGAGACCCAGTACTTC. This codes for CSVEDQRTFKSEETQYF.

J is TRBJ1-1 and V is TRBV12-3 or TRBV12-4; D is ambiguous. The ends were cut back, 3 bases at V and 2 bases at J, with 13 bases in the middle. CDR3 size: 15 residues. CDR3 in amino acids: CASSLSGPVNTEAFF. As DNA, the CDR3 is TGTGCCAGCAGTTTGTCCGGGCCGGTAAACACTGAAGCTTTCTTT.

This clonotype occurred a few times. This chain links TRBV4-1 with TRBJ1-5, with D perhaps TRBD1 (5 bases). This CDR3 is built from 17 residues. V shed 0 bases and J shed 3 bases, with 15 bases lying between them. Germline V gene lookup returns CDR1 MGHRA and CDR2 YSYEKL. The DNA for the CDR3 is TGCGCCAGCAGCCAAGATTTCTCGGAGGGGTACAATCAGCCCCAGCATTTT. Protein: CASSQDFSEGYNQPQHF.

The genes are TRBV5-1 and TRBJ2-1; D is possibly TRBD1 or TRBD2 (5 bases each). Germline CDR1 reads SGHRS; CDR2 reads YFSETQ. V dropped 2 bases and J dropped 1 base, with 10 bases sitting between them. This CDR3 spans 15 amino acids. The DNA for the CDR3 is TGCGCCAGCAGCTTTCTGGGGGAGTCCTACAATGAGCAGTTCTTC. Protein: CASSFLGESYNEQFF. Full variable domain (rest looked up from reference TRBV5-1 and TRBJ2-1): KAGVTQTPRYLIKTRGQQVTLSCSPISGHRSVSWYQQTPGQGLQFLFEYFSETQRNKGNFPGRFSGRQFSNSRSEMNVSTLELGDSALYLCASSFLGESYNEQFFGPGTRLTVL.

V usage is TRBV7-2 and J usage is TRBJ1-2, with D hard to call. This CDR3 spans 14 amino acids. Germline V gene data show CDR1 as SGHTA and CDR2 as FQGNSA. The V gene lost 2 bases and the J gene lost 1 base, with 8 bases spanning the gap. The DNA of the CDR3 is TGTGCCAGCAGCTTAAGAGACCTTAACTATGGCTACACCTTC. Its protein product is CASSLRDLNYGYTF.

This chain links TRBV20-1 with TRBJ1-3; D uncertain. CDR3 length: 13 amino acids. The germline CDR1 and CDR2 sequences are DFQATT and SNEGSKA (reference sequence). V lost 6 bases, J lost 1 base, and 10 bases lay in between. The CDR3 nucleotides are TGCAGTGCCCGTTTGCCTTCTGGAAACACCATATATTTT. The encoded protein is CSARLPSGNTIYF.

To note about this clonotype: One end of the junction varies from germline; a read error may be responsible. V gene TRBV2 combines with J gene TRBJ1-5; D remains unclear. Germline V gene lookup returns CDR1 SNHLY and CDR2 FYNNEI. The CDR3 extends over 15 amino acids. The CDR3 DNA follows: TGTGCCGGCAGGCAAAGAGCCAATAGCAATCAGCCCCAGCATTTT. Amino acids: CAGRQRANSNQPQHF.

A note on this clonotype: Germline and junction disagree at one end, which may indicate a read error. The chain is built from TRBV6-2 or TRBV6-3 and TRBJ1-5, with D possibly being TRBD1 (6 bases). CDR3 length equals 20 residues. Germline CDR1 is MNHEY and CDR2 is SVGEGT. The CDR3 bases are TGTGTCAGCAGTTACCCCCTTCCGGGGCCTAGGGGGGCTAGCAATCAGCCCCAGCATTTT. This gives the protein CVSSYPLPGPRGASNQPQHF.